These 27 T cell receptor beta chains were sequenced from one sample in a study of cytomegalovirus exposure and HLA in healthy donors. PCR used 60 Vbeta primers and 13 Jbeta primers. The assay was immunoSEQ multiplex PCR, and TCRdb's table has in-frame clones only and misses some. The table has fewer than 150,000 clones, roughly 80% seen once. The specimen sequenced was PBMCs. Every receptor here comes from a man in his 60s in good health and CMV-seropositive.

The V and J genes are TRBV9 and TRBJ2-7; 8 bases match TRBD1. V gave up 4 bases and J gave up 3 bases; unmatched junction bases: 9. The CDR3 runs to 15 residues. The V gene's germline CDR1 is SGDLS and CDR2 YYNGEE. This CDR3 is CASSLTGARVYEQYF. Here the CDR3 DNA reads TGTGCCAGCAGCTTGACAGGGGCAAGGGTCTACGAGCAGTACTTC.

The rearrangement links TRBV11-2 to TRBJ1-3; no reliable D call. Trimming removed 4 bases at V and 0 bases at J, with 7 bases between. This CDR3 has 14 amino acids. The germline V gene encodes CDR1 SGHAT and CDR2 FQNNGV. DNA of the CDR3: TGTGCCAGCAGCTCCCTTCGCTCTGGAAACACCATATATTTT. Its translation: CASSSLRSGNTIYF.

A word on this clone: The germline gene is not matched at one end of the junction; a read error may be the cause. This chain connects TRBV7-9 to TRBJ1-1; 8 nucleotides line up with TRBD1. The CDR3 runs 16 residues. Germline V gives CDR1 SEHNR, CDR2 FQNEAQ (reference sequence). The CDR3: CSSSWGWTGLNTEAFF. The CDR3 DNA follows: TGTTCCAGCAGCTGGGGGTGGACAGGGCTGAACACTGAAGCTTTCTTT.

This clone turned up a few times. This chain uses TRBV30 with TRBJ1-2; weak D call: TRBD1 (6 bases). Germline V gene data show CDR1 as GTSNPN and CDR2 as SVGIG (reference sequence). This CDR3 comprises 15 residues. Trimming shortened V by 5 bases and J by 6 bases, and 22 bases separated the two germline ends. CDR3 in amino acids: CAWQLLDSKRHGYTF. In DNA, the CDR3 is TGTGCCTGGCAGCTTTTGGACAGCAAAAGGCATGGCTACACCTTC.

V usage is TRBV7-9 and J usage is TRBJ1-2; 9 bases are a match to TRBD1. V shed 5 bases, J shed 6 bases, and the junction held 10 bases outside the gene matches. CDR1 is SEHNR, CDR2 FQNEAQ, per germline (reference sequence). This CDR3 is built from 15 residues. The CDR3: CASSPLWTGEHGYTF. The CDR3 coding sequence is TGTGCCAGCAGCCCCCTCTGGACAGGGGAGCATGGCTACACCTTC.

This CDR3 is CASSQGIGLSPLHF. CDR3 bases: TGCGCCAGCAGCCAGGGTATCGGGCTTTCACCCCTCCACTTT. The rearrangement uses TRBV5-1 and TRBJ1-6; D possibly corresponds to TRBD1 (5 bases). Per the germline V gene, CDR1 is SGHRS and CDR2 is YFSETQ. This CDR3 has 14 amino acids. V dropped 4 bases and J dropped 9 bases, with 14 bases sitting between them. The variable domain in full, completed from reference TRBV5-1 and TRBJ1-6, reads KAGVTQTPRYLIKTRGQQVTLSCSPISGHRSVSWYQQTPGQGLQFLFEYFSETQRNKGNFPGRFSGRQFSNSRSEMNVSTLELGDSALYLCASSQGIGLSPLHFGNGTRLTVT.

The chain joins TRBV7-3 to TRBJ2-1, with 14 nucleotides matching TRBD2. CDR3 length equals 15 residues. Per the germline V gene, CDR1 is SGHTA and CDR2 is FQGTGA. V lost 5 bases and J lost 7; bases outside the gene matches: 4. The CDR3 bases are TGTGCCAGCAGCCCGGGACTAGCGGGAGCAAATGAGCAGTTCTTC. Translated: CASSPGLAGANEQFF.

Only one count was recorded for this clone. The rearrangement uses TRBV27 and TRBJ1-2; the D is unclear. Trimming pared 4 bases from V and 1 base from J, leaving 13 bases between. Germline lookup yields CDR1 MNHEY and CDR2 SMNVEV (reference sequence). There are 15 residues in the CDR3. In DNA, the CDR3 is TGTGCCAGCAGTTCCACGGGAAACCTTAACTATGGCTACACCTTC. This translates into CASSSTGNLNYGYTF.

CDR3 bases: TGTGCATGTGGCAGGGACTACGAGCAGTACTTC. This encodes CACGRDYEQYF. The rearrangement links TRBV28 to TRBJ2-7; tentatively, D is TRBD1 (5 bases). From germline, CDR1 is MDHEN and CDR2 SYDVKM. The CDR3 extends over 11 amino acids.

The chain employs TRBV9 and TRBJ2-1; 8 bases agree with TRBD2. Germline loops: CDR1 SGDLS, CDR2 YYNGEE. With 3 bases clipped from V and 4 bases from J, the junction kept 6 bases outside the gene matches. The length of the CDR3 is 15 residues. The CDR3 loop reads CASSGLAGLYNEQFF. The CDR3 DNA reads as TGTGCCAGCAGCGGTTTAGCGGGACTATACAATGAGCAGTTCTTC.

The chain joins TRBV19 to TRBJ1-1; 7 bases map to TRBD1. The CDR3 has 10 amino acids. Germline assignment: CDR1 LNHDA and CDR2 SQIVND (reference sequence). The CDR3 region is CSNRGVQAFF. CDR3 sequence (DNA): TGTTCAAACAGGGGAGTCCAAGCTTTCTTT.

The J gene is TRBJ1-1, the V gene TRBV10-3; TRBD1 might be the D (6 bases). Trimming removed 6 bases from V and 1 base from J, with 12 bases in between. This CDR3 is built from 14 residues. Germline V CDR1 and CDR2: ENHRY, SYGVKD. The CDR3 spells CAIRTQGTNTEAFF. Here the CDR3 DNA reads TGTGCCATCAGGACCCAGGGGACGAACACTGAAGCTTTCTTT.

The chain is built from TRBV28 and TRBJ2-2, with D possibly matching TRBD1 (5 bases). Germline CDR1 reads MDHEN; CDR2 reads SYDVKM. V was trimmed by 6 bases and J by 5 bases, leaving 10 bases between them. The CDR3 length is 13 residues. CDR3 sequence: CASRGQITGELFF. The CDR3 nucleotides are TGTGCCAGCAGGGGGCAGATTACCGGGGAGCTGTTTTTT.

A remark on this clone: Other DNA sequences within the sample encode an identical CDR3. The chain has TRBV7-3 and TRBJ1-5; D possibly corresponds to TRBD1 (5 bases). Germline lookup yields CDR1 SGHTA and CDR2 FQGTGA. CDR3 length: 13 amino acids. The germline V and J ends were trimmed by 6 bases and 4 bases, with 10 bases remaining between them. The CDR3 region is CASSRGGNQPQHF. The CDR3 region has the DNA TGTGCCAGCAGTAGGGGAGGGAATCAGCCCCAGCATTTT.

The J gene is TRBJ2-7, the V gene TRBV19, with D perhaps matching TRBD1 (6 bases). The V end lost 2 bases, the J end lost 0 bases, and 8 bases lay between the germline ends. CDR3 size: 14 residues. Germline CDR1 LNHDA, CDR2 SQIVND (reference sequence). CDR3 sequence: CASSILDSSYEQYF. Written as DNA, the CDR3 is TGTGCCAGTAGTATACTGGACAGCTCCTACGAGCAGTACTTC.

As for this clone: One end of the junction does not line up with germline, which may come from a read error. The chain couples TRBV27 to TRBJ1-2; 9 bases line up with TRBD1. This CDR3 comprises 14 residues. Germline lookup yields CDR1 MNHEY and CDR2 SMNVEV (reference sequence). CDR3 coding DNA: TGTGCCAGCAGTTCGATCCACCCCGGGACAGGGCTGTTCTTC. Residues: CASSSIHPGTGLFF.

This clone showed up just once. The rearrangement uses TRBV19 and TRBJ2-3; 10 bases are a match to TRBD2. The CDR3 length is 18 residues. Germline lookup yields CDR1 LNHDA and CDR2 SQIVND (reference sequence). V lost 0 bases and J lost 1; bases outside the gene matches: 7. The CDR3 DNA is TGTGCCAGTAGTATAGATCGGGTCCTAGCGGGAGGCACAGATACGCAGTATTTT. Its protein product is CASSIDRVLAGGTDTQYF.

This clone was observed once. The gene calls are TRBV5-6 and TRBJ2-1, with 10 bases identical to TRBD2. Germline assignment: CDR1 SGHDT and CDR2 YYEEEE. The CDR3 extends over 15 amino acids. V lost 2 bases, J lost 7 bases, and 6 bases stayed unmatched. CDR3 protein: CASSLLAGPENEQFF. CDR3 sequence (DNA): TGTGCCAGCAGCTTACTAGCGGGACCCGAAAATGAGCAGTTCTTC.

The chain employs TRBV5-5 and TRBJ1-1; possible D gene TRBD1, 5 bases. The CDR3 extends over 15 amino acids. The germline V gene has CDR1 SGHKS and CDR2 YYEKEE (reference sequence). The V gene lost 4 bases and the J gene lost 3 bases, with 16 bases spanning the gap. The DNA of the CDR3 is TGTGCCAGCAGCCGAATCCCTGGGGGGGACACTGAAGCTTTCTTT. Its protein product is CASSRIPGGDTEAFF. The complete variable domain, with remaining parts taken from reference TRBV5-5 and TRBJ1-1, reads DAGVTQSPTHLIKTRGQQVTLRCSPISGHKSVSWYQQVLGQGPQFIFQYYEKEERGRGNFPDRFSARQFPNYSSELNVNALLLGDSALYLCASSRIPGGDTEAFFGQGTRLTVV.

The chain has TRBV14 and TRBJ2-2, with D tentatively TRBD1 (6 bases). The CDR3 covers 14 residues. The germline V gene has CDR1 SGHDN and CDR2 FVKESK. Trimming removed 6 bases from V and 6 bases from J, with 14 bases in between. The CDR3 sequence: CASRRDKGAGELFF. The CDR3 DNA is TGTGCCAGCAGGAGGGACAAAGGGGCCGGGGAGCTGTTTTTT. Full variable domain (remainder filled in from reference TRBV14 and TRBJ2-2): EAGVTQFPSHSVIEKGQTVTLRCDPISGHDNLYWYRRVMGKEIKFLLHFVKESKQDESGMPNNRFLAERTGGTYSTLKVQPAELEDSGVYFCASRRDKGAGELFFGEGSRLTVL.

This chain connects TRBV28 to TRBJ2-3; 7 bases are shared with TRBD1. The CDR3 has 14 residues. CDR1 and CDR2 from the germline V gene are MDHEN and SYDVKM. Germline trimming cut 5 bases from V and 8 bases from J; bases unmatched to any gene: 10. The CDR3, as DNA: TGTGCCAGCAGTAAAACAGGGGTTCAAGGTACGCAGTATTTT. It translates to CASSKTGVQGTQYF.

The genes are TRBV25-1 and TRBJ1-1, with D uncertain. Per germline, CDR1 MGHDK and CDR2 SYGVNS. The CDR3 length is 13 residues. V lost 1 base to trimming and J lost 3 bases, with 6 bases between them. CDR3 loop: CASSESSYTEAFF. The CDR3 DNA reads TGTGCCAGCAGTGAATCCAGTTACACTGAAGCTTTCTTT.

The V gene is TRBV15, the J gene TRBJ2-5, with D possibly being TRBD2 (5 bases). Germline CDR1 is LNHNV and CDR2 is YYDKDF (reference sequence). The V end lost 0 bases, the J end lost 5 bases, and 7 bases lay between the germline ends. This CDR3 comprises 13 residues. The CDR3 sequence: CATSRDQRETQYF. Written as DNA, the CDR3 is TGTGCCACCAGCAGAGATCAGCGGGAGACCCAGTACTTC. The full variable domain, in which reference TRBV15 and TRBJ2-5 provide the parts outside the CDR3, is DAMVIQNPRYQVTQFGKPVTLSCSQTLNHNVMYWYQQKSSQAPKLLFHYYDKDFNNEADTPDNFQSRRPNTSFCFLDIRSPGLGDTAMYLCATSRDQRETQYFGPGTRLLVL.

J is TRBJ1-3 and V is TRBV28; 8 bases match TRBD1. CDR1 is MDHEN, CDR2 SYDVKM, per germline. The V and J ends lost 5 bases and 3 bases, in that order; junction bases with no gene match: 15. This CDR3 is 18 amino acids long. As DNA, the CDR3 is TGTGCCAGCAGTCCCGCCGGGACAGGATTACTAAGTGGAAACACCATATATTTT. Its protein is CASSPAGTGLLSGNTIYF.

The chain uses TRBV9 and TRBJ1-3; 8 nucleotides line up with TRBD1. CDR1 and CDR2 from the germline V gene are SGDLS and YYNGEE. The CDR3 has 15 residues. Trimming removed 3 bases from V and 2 bases from J; junction bases left unmatched: 4. CDR3 DNA sequence: TGTGCCAGCAGCGGGACAGGGAGGACTGGAAACACCATATATTTT. Translating it yields CASSGTGRTGNTIYF.

The chain couples TRBV2 to TRBJ1-1; D is undetermined. Trimming stripped 4 bases from V and 2 bases from J, with 5 bases between. This CDR3 spans 12 amino acids. Germline V gene sequence: CDR1 SNHLY, CDR2 FYNNEI. The CDR3 region has the DNA TGTGCCAGCAGTGCTTTTAACACTGAAGCTTTCTTT. It specifies CASSAFNTEAFF.

The chain recombines TRBV19 with TRBJ2-5, with D uncertain. CDR1 and CDR2 from the germline V gene are LNHDA and SQIVND (reference sequence). CDR3 length: 14 amino acids. Trimming shortened V by 3 bases and J by 0 bases, and 8 bases separated the two germline ends. DNA for the CDR3: TGTGCCAGTAGTATCTCGGTTTACCAAGAGACCCAGTACTTC. It translates to CASSISVYQETQYF. Based on the CDR3 plus reference TRBV19 and TRBJ2-5, the full variable domain is DGGITQSPKYLFRKEGQNVTLSCEQNLNHDAMYWYRQDPGQGLRLIYYSQIVNDFQKGDIAEGYSVSREKKESFPLTVTSAQKNPTAFYLCASSISVYQETQYFGPGTRLLVL.